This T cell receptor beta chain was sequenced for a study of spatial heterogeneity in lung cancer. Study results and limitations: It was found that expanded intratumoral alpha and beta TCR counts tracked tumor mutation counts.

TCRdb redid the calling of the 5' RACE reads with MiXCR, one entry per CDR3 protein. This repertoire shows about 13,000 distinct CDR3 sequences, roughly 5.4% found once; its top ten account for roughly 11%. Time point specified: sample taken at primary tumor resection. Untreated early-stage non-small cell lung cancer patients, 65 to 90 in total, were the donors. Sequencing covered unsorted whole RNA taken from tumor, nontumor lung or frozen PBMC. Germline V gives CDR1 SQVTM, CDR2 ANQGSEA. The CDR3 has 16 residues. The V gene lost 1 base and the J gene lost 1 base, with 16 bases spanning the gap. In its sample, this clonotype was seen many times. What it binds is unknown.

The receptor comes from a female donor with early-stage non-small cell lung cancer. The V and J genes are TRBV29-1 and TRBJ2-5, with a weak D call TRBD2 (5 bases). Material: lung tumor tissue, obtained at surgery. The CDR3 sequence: CSVEGRGSEPQETQYF. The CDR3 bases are TGCAGCGTTGAAGGGCGAGGGAGTGAACCCCAAGAGACCCAGTACTTC.